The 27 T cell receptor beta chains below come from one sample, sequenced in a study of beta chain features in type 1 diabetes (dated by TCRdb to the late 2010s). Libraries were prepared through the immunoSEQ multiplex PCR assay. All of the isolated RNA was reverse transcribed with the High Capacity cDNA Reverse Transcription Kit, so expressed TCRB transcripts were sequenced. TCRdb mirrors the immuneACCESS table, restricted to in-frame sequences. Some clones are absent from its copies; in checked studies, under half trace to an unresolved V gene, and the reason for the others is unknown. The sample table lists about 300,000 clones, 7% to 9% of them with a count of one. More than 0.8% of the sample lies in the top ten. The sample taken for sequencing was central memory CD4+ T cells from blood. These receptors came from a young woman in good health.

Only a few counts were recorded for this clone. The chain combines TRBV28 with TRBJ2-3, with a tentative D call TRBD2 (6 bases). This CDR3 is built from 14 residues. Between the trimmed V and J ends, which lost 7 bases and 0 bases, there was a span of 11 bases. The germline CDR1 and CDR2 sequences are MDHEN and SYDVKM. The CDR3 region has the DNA TGTGCCAGCAAGGGCGGGGTTAGCACAGATACGCAGTATTTT. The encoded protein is CASKGGVSTDTQYF.

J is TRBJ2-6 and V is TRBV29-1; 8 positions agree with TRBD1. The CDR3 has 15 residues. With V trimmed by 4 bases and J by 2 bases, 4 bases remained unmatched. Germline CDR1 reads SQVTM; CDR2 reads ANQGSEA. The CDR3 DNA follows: TGCAGCGTTGGCCCAGGGGGCACTGGGGCCAACGTCCTGACTTTC. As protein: CSVGPGGTGANVLTF.

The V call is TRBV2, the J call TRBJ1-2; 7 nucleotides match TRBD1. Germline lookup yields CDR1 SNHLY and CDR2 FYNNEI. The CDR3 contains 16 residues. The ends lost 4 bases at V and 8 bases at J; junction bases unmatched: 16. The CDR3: CASSGSGDSAFRGYTF. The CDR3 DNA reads TGTGCCAGCAGTGGCTCGGGGGACAGTGCCTTTAGGGGCTACACCTTC.

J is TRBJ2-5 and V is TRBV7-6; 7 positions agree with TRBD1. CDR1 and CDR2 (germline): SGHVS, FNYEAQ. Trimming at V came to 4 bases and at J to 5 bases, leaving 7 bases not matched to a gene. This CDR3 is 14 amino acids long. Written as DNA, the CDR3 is TGTGCCAGCAGCTCCTCCGGGACAGACGAGACCCAGTACTTC. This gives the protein CASSSSGTDETQYF. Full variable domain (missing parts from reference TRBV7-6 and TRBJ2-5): GAGVSQSPRYKVTKRGQDVALRCDPISGHVSLYWYRQALGQGPEFLTYFNYEAQQDKSGLPNDRFSAERPEGSISTLTIQRTEQRDSAMYRCASSSSGTDETQYFGPGTRLLVL.

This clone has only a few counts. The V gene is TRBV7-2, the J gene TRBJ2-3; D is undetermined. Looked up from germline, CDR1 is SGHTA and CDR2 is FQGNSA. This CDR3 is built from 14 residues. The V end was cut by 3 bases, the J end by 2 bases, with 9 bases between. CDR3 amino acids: CASSLVGYTDTQYF. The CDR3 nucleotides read TGTGCCAGCAGCTTGGTCGGCTACACAGATACGCAGTATTTT. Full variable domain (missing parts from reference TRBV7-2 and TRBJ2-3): GAGVSQSPSNKVTEKGKDVELRCDPISGHTALYWYRQSLGQGLEFLIYFQGNSAPDKSGLPSDRFSAERTGGSVSTLTIQRTQQEDSAVYLCASSLVGYTDTQYFGPGTRLTVL.

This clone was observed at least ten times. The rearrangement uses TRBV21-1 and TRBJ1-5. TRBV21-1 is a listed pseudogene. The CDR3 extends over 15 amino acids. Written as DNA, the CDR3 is TGTGCCAGCAGCACCGTCGGGGGAGTCAATCAGCCCCAGCATTTT. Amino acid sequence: CASSTVGGVNQPQHF.

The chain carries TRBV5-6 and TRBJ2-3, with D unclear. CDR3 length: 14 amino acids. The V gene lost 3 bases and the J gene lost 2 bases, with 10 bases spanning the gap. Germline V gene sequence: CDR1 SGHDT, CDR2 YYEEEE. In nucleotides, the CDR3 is TGTGCCAGCAGCTCCCGGCCCTACACAGATACGCAGTATTTT. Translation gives CASSSRPYTDTQYF.

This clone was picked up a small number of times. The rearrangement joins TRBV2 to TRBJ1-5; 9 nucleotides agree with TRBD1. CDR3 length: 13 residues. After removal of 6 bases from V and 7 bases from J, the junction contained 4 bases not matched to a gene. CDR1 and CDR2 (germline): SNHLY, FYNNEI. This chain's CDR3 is CASRTTGGQPQHF. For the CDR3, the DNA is TGTGCCAGCAGGACGACAGGGGGGCAGCCCCAGCATTTT. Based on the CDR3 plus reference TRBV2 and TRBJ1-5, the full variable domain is EPEVTQTPSHQVTQMGQEVILRCVPISNHLYFYWYRQILGQKVEFLVSFYNNEISEKSEIFDDQFSVERPDGSNFTLKIRSTKLEDSAMYFCASRTTGGQPQHFGDGTRLSIL.

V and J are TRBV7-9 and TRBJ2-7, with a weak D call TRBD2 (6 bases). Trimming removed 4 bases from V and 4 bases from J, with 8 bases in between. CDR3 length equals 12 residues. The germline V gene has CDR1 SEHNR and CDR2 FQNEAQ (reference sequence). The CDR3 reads CASSWGEYEQYV. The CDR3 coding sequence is TGTGCCAGCAGCTGGGGGGAATACGAGCAGTACGTC.

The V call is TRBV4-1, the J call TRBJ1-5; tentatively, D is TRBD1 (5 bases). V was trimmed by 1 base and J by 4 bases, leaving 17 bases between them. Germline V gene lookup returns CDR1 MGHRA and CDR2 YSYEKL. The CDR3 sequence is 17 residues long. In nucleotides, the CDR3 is TGCGCCAGCAGCCAAGTCAGGGCAGGGATTGGGAATCAGCCCCAGCATTTT. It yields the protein CASSQVRAGIGNQPQHF.

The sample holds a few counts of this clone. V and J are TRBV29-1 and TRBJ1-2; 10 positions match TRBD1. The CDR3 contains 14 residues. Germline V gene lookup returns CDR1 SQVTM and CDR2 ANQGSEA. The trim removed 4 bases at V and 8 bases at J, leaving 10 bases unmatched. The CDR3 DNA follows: TGCAGCGTTGTAGGACAGGGGGTTACTTCGGGCTACACCTTC. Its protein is CSVVGQGVTSGYTF.

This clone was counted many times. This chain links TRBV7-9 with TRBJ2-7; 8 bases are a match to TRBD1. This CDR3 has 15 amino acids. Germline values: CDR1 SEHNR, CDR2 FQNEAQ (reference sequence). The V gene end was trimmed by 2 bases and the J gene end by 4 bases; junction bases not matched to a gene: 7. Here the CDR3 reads CASSLLTGGQYEQYV. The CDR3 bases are TGTGCCAGCAGCTTATTAACAGGGGGACAATACGAGCAGTACGTC.

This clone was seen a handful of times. The CDR3 coding sequence is TGTGCCAGCAGCGTGATAGCGGGGGGTAACACCGGGGAGCTGTTTTTT. This codes for CASSVIAGGNTGELFF. This rearrangement joins TRBV5-6 to TRBJ2-2; 10 bases line up with TRBD2. The V gene's germline CDR1 is SGHDT and CDR2 YYEEEE. The CDR3 totals 16 residues. The junction had 5 bases not matched to a gene; V was cut back by 4 bases and J by 2 bases.

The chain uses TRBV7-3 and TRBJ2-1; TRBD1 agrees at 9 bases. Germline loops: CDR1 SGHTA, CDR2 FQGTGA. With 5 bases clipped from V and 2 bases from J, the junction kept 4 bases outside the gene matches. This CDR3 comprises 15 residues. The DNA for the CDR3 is TGTGCCAGCAGCCCACAGGGGGCCGCCTACAATGAGCAGTTCTTC. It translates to CASSPQGAAYNEQFF.

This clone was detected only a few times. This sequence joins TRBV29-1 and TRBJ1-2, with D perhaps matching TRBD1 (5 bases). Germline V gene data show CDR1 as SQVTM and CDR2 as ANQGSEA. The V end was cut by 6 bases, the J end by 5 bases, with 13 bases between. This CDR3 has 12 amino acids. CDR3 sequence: CSVITGLYGYTF. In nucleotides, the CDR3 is TGCAGCGTCATAACAGGTTTATATGGCTACACCTTC.

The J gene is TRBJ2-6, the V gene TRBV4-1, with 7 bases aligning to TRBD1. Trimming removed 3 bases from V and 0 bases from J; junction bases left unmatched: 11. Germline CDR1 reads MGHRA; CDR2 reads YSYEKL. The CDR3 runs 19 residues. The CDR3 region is CASSHHPTGTASGANVLTF. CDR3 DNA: TGCGCCAGCAGCCACCACCCGACAGGGACAGCCTCTGGGGCCAACGTCCTGACTTTC.

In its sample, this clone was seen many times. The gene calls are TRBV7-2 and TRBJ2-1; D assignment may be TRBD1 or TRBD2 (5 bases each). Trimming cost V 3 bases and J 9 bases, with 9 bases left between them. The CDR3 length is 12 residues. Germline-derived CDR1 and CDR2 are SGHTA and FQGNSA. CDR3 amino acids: CASSFLGGEQFF. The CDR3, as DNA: TGTGCCAGCAGCTTCCTTGGGGGTGAGCAGTTCTTC.

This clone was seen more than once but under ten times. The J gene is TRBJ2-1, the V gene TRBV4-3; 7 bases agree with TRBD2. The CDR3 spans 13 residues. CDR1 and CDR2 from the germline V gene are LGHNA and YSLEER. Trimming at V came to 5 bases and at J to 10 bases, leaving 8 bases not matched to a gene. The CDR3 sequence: CASSFSSGREQFF. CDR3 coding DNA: TGCGCCAGCAGCTTCAGTAGCGGGCGGGAGCAGTTCTTC.

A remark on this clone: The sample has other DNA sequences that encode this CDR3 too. The CDR3 region is CASSPGTGSTDTQYF. The CDR3 bases are TGTGCCAGTAGCCCCGGGACAGGGAGCACAGATACGCAGTATTTT. This chain links TRBV19 with TRBJ2-3, with 9 positions matching TRBD1. The V and J ends lost 6 bases and 0 bases, in that order; junction bases with no gene match: 4. The V gene's germline CDR1 is LNHDA and CDR2 SQIVND (reference sequence). CDR3 length: 15 residues.

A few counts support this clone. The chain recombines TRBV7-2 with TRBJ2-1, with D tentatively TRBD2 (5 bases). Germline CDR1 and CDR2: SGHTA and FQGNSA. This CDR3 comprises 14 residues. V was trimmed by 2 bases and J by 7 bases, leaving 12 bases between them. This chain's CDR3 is CASSLSRTGNEQFF. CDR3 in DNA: TGTGCCAGCAGCTTATCTCGGACTGGGAATGAGCAGTTCTTC. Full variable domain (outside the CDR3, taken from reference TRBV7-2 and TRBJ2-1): GAGVSQSPSNKVTEKGKDVELRCDPISGHTALYWYRQSLGQGLEFLIYFQGNSAPDKSGLPSDRFSAERTGGSVSTLTIQRTQQEDSAVYLCASSLSRTGNEQFFGPGTRLTVL.

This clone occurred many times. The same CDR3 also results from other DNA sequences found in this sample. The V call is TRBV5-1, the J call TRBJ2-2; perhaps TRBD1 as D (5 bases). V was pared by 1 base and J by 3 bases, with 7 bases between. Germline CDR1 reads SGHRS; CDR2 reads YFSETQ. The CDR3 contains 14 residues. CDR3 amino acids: CASSLQGDTGELFF. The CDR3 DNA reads TGCGCCAGCAGCTTGCAGGGTGACACCGGGGAGCTGTTTTTT.

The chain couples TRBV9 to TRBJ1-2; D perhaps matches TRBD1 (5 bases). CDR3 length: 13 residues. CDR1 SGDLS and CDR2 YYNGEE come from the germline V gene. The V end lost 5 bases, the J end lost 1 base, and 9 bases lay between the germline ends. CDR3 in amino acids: CASSRGLNYGYTF. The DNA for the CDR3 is TGTGCCAGCAGTAGGGGCCTTAACTATGGCTACACCTTC.

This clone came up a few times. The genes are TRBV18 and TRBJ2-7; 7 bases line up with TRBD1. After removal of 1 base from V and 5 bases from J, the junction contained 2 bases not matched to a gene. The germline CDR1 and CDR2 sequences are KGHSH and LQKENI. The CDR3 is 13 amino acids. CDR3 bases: TGTGCCAGCTCACCACGGCAGGGGGACGAGCAGTACGTC. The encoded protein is CASSPRQGDEQYV.

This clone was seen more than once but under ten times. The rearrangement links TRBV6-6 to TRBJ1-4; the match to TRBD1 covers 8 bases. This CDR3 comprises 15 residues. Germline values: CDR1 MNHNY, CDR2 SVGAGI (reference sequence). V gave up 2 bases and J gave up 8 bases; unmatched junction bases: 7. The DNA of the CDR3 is TGTGCCAGCAGTTACCCCCAGGGGGCGCGAGAAAAACTGTTTTTT. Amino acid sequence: CASSYPQGAREKLFF.

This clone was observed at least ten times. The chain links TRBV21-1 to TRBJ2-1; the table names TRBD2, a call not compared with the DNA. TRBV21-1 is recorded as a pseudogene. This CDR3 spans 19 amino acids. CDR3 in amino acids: CASSPALLAGGRAANEQFF. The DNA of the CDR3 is TGTGCCAGCAGTCCCGCCTTGCTAGCGGGAGGGCGGGCGGCAAATGAGCAGTTCTTC.

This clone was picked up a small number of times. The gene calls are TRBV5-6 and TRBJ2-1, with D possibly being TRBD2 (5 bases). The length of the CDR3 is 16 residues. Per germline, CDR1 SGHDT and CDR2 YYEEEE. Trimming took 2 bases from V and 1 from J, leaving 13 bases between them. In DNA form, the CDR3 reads TGTGCCAGCAGCTTAATTATAGCGACGTCCTACAATGAGCAGTTCTTC. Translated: CASSLIIATSYNEQFF.

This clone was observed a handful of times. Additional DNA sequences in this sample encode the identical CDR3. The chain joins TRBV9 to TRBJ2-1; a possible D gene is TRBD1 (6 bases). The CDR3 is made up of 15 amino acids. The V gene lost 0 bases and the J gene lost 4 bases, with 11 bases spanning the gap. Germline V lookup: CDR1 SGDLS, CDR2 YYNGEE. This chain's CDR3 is CASSVEGDGYNEQFF. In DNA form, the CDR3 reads TGTGCCAGCAGCGTAGAGGGGGACGGGTACAATGAGCAGTTCTTC.